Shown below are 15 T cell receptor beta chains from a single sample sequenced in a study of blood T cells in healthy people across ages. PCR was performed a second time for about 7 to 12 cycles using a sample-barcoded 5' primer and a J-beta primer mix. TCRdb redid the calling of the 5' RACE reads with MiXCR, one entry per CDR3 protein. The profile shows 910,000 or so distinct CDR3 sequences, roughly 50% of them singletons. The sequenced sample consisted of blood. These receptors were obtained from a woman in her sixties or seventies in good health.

The CDR3 coding sequence is TGTGCCACCAAGGCGAGGGGAGCAGATACGCAGTATTTT. Its protein product is CATKARGADTQYF. The chain recombines TRBV24-1 with TRBJ2-3; D tentatively fits TRBD1 or TRBD2 (5 bases each). This CDR3 has 13 residues. Trimming left V 8 bases short and J 4 bases short, with 12 bases between. Germline-derived CDR1 and CDR2 are KGHDR and SFDVKD.

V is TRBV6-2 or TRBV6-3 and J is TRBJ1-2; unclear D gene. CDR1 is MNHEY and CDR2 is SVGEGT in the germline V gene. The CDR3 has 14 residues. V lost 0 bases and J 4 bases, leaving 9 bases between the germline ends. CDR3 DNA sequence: TGTGCCAGCAGTTACTCTCAAGAGGGCTATGGCTACACCTTC. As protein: CASSYSQEGYGYTF.

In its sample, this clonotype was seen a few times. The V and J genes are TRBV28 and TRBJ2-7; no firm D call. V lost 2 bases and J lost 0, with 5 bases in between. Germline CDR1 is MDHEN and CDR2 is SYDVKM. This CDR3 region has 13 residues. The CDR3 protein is CASSLPASYEQYF. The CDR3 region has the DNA TGTGCCAGCAGTTTACCGGCCTCCTACGAGCAGTACTTC.

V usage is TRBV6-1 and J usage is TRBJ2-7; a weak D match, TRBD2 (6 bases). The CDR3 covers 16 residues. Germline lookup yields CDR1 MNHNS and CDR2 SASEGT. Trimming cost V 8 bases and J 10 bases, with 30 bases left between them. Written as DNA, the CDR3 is TGTGCCAGCGCTGTTTTGCGGGACCTCGCCCCCGACGTACAGTACTTC. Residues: CASAVLRDLAPDVQYF.

The CDR3 loop is CSINQRDKGAYNEQFF. The CDR3 DNA reads as TGCAGTATTAATCAGCGGGATAAAGGGGCCTACAATGAGCAGTTCTTC. The chain couples TRBV20-1 to TRBJ2-1; 7 bases line up with TRBD2. The CDR3 is 16 amino acids. Trimming removed 8 bases from V and 2 bases from J; junction bases left unmatched: 15. Germline CDR1 DFQATT, CDR2 SNEGSKA (reference sequence).

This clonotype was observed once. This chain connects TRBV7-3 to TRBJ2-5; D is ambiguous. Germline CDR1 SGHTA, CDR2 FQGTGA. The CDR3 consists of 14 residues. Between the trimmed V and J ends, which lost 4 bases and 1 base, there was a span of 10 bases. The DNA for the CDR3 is TGTGCCAGCAGCTCGGACGCGTTCCAAGAGACCCAGTACTTC. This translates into CASSSDAFQETQYF.

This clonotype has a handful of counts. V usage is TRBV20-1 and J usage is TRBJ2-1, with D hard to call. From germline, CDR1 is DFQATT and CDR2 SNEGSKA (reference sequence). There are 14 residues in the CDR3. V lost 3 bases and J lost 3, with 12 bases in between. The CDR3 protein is CSASSRSYYNEQFF. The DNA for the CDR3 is TGCAGTGCTAGTAGCCGGTCATACTACAATGAGCAGTTCTTC.

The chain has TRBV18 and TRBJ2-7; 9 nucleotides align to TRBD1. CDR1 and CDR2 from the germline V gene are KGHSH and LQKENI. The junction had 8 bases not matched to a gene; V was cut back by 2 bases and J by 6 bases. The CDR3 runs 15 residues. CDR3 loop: CASSPGQGQTCEQYF. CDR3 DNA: TGTGCCAGCTCACCAGGACAGGGGCAGACCTGCGAGCAGTACTTC.

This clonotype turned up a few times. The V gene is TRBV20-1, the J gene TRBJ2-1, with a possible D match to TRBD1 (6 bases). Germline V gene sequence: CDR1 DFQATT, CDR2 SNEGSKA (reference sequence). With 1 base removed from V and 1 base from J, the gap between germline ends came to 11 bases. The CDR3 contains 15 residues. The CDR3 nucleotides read TGCAGTGCTAGAGGTCGGCAGGGGTCCTACAATGAGCAGTTCTTC. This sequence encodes CSARGRQGSYNEQFF.

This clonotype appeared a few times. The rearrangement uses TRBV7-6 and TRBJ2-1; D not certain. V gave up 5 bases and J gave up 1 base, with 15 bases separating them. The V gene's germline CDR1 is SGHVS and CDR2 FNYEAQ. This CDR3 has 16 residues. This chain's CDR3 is CASSPLSIQSYNEQFF. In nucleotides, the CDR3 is TGTGCCAGCAGCCCTCTGTCCATTCAGTCCTACAATGAGCAGTTCTTC.

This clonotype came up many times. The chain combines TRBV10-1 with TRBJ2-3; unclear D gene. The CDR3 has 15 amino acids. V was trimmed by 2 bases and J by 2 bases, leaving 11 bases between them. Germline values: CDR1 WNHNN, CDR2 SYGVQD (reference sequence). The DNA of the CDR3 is TGCGCCAGCAGTGAGCGACTCCTTCCCACAGATACGCAGTATTTT. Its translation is CASSERLLPTDTQYF.

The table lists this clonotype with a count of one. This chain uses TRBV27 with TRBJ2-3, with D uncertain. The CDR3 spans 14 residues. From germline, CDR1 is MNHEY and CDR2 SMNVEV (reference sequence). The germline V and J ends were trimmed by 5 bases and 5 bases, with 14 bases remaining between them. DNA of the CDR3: TGTGCCAGCAGTGTAAGTGACTCCGAAGATACGCAGTATTTT. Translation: CASSVSDSEDTQYF.

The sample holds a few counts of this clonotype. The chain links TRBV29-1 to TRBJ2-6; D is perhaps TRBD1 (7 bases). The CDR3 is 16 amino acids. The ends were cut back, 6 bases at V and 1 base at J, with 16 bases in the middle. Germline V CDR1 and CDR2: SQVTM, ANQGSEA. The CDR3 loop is CSVAGQSLSGANVLTF. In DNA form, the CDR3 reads TGCAGCGTGGCGGGACAGAGCCTTTCTGGGGCCAACGTCCTGACTTTC.

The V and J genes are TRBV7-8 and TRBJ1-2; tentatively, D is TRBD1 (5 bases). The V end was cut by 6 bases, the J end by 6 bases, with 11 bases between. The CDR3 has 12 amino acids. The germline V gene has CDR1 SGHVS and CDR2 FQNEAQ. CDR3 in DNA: TGTGCCAGCAGTTCGGGGCGGCATGGCTACACCTTC. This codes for CASSSGRHGYTF.

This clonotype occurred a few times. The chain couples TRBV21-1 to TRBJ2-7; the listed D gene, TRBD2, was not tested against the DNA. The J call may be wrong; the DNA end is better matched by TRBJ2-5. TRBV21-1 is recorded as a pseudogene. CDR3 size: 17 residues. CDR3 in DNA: TGTGCCAGCAGCAAAGGAGGACTAGTCCTTTCCGGGAAGACCCAGTACTTC. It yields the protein CASSKGGLVLSGKTQYF.